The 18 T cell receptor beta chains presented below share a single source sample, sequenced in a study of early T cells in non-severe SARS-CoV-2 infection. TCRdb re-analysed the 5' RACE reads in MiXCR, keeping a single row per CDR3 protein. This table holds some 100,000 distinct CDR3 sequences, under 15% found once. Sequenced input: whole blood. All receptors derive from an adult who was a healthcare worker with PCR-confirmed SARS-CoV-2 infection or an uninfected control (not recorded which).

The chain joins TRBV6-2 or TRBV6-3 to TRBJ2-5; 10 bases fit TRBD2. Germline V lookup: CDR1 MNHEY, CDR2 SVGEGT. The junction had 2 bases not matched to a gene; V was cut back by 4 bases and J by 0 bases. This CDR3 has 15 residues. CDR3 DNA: TGTGCCAGCAGTTTAGCGGGGGGCAACCAAGAGACCCAGTACTTC. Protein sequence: CASSLAGGNQETQYF.

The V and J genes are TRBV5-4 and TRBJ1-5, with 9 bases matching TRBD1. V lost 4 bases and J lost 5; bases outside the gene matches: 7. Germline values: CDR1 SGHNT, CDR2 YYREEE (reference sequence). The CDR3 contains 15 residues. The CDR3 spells CASSAGTGRDQPQHF. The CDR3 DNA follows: TGTGCCAGCAGCGCCGGGACAGGGAGGGATCAGCCCCAGCATTTT.

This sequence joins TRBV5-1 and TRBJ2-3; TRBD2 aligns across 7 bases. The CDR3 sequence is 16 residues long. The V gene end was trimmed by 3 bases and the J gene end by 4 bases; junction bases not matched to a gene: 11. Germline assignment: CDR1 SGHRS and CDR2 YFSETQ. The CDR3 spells CASSWRPSGEADTQYF. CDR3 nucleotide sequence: TGCGCCAGCAGCTGGAGGCCGAGCGGGGAGGCAGATACGCAGTATTTT.

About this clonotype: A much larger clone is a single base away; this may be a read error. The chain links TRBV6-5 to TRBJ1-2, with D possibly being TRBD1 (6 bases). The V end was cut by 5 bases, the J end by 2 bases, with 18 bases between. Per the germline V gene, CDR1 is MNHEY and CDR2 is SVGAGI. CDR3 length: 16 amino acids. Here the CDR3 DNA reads TGTGCCAGCAGTCCAACCTGGGGGGGGCGCAACTATGGCTACACCTTC. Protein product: CASSPTWGGRNYGYTF.

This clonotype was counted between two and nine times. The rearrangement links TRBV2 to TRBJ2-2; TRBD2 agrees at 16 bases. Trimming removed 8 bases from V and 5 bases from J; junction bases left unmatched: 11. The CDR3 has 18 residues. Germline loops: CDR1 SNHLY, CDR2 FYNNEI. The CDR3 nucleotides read TGTGCCAGCTCGGGACTAGCGGGGGGGCGATGGCTAACCGGGGAGCTGTTTTTT. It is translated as CASSGLAGGRWLTGELFF.

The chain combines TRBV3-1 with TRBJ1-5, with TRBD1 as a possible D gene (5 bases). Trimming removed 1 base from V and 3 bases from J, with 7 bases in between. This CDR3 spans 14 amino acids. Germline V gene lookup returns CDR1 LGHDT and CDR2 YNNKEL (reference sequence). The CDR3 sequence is CASSQAGTNQPQHF. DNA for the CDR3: TGTGCCAGCAGCCAAGCTGGGACCAATCAGCCCCAGCATTTT.

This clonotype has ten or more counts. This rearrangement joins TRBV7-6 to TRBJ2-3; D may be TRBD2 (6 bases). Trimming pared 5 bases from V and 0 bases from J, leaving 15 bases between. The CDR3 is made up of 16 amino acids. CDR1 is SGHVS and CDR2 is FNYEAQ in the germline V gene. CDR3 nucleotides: TGTGCCAGCAGCGGCCGTGCGGGACCAAGCACAGATACGCAGTATTTT. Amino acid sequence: CASSGRAGPSTDTQYF.

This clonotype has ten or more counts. CDR3 loop: CASSLGLYRGQGGELFF. CDR3 sequence (DNA): TGTGCCAGCAGTTTGGGTCTATACAGGGGGCAAGGCGGGGAGCTGTTTTTT. This rearrangement joins TRBV12-3 or TRBV12-4 to TRBJ2-2, with 9 bases identical to TRBD1. The CDR3 has 17 residues. After removal of 3 bases from V and 7 bases from J, the junction contained 12 bases not matched to a gene.

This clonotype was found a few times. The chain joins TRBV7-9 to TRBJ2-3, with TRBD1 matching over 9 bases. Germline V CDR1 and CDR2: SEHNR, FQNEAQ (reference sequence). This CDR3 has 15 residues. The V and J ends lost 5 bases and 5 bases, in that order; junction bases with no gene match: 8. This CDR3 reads CASSQQGARQDTQYF. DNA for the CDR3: TGTGCCAGCAGCCAACAGGGGGCGCGACAAGATACGCAGTATTTT. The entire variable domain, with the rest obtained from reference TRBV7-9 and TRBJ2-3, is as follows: DTGVSQNPRHKITKRGQNVTFRCDPISEHNRLYWYRQTLGQGPEFLTYFQNEAQLEKSRLLSDRFSAERPKGSFSTLEIQRTEQGDSAMYLCASSQQGARQDTQYFGPGTRLTVL.

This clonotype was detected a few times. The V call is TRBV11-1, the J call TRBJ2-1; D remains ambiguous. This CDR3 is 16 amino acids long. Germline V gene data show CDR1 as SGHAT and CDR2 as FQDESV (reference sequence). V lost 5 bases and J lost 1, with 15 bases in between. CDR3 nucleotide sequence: TGTGCCAGCAGCCCTTCGGGCCTACTATCCTACAATGAGCAGTTCTTC. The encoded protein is CASSPSGLLSYNEQFF.

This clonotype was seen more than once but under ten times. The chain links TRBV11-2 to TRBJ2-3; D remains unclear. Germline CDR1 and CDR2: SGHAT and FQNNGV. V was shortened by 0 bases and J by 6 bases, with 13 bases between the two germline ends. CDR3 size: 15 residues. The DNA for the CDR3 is TGTGCCAGCAGCTTAGATTCAACGGCCATCGATACGCAGTATTTT. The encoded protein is CASSLDSTAIDTQYF. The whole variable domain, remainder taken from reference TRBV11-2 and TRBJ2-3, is EAGVAQSPRYKIIEKRQSVAFWCNPISGHATLYWYQQILGQGPKLLIQFQNNGVVDDSQLPKDRFSAERLKGVDSTLKIQPAKLEDSAVYLCASSLDSTAIDTQYFGPGTRLTVL.

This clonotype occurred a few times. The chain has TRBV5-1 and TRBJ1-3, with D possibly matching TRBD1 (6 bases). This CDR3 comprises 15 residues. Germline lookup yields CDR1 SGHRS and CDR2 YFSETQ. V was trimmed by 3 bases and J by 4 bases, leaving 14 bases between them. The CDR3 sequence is CASSSEGTTGNTIYF. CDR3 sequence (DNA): TGCGCCAGCAGCTCTGAGGGGACAACCGGAAACACCATATATTTT.

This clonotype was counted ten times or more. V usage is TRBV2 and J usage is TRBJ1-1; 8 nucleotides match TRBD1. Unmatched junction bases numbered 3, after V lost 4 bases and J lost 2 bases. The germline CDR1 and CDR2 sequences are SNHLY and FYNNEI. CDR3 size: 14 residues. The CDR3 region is CASSATGANTEAFF. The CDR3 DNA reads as TGTGCCAGCAGTGCGACAGGGGCTAACACTGAAGCTTTCTTT.

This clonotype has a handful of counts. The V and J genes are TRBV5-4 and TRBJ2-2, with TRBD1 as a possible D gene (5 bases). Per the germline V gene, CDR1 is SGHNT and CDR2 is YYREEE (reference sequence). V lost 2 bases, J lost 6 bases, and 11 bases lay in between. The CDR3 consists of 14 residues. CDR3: CASSLGVRAGELFF. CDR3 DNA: TGTGCCAGCAGCTTAGGGGTTCGGGCCGGGGAGCTGTTTTTT.

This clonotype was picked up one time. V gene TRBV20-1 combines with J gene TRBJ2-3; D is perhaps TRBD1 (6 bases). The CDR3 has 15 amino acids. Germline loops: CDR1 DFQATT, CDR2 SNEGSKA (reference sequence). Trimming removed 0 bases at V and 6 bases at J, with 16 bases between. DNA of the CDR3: TGCAGTGCTAGAGATAGGGTCAGGGGTACGGATACGCAGTATTTT. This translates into CSARDRVRGTDTQYF.

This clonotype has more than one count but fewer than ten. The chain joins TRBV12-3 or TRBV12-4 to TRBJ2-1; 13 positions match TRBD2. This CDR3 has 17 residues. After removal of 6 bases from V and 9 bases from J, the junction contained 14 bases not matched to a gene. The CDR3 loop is CASSQPGLAGSPAEQFF. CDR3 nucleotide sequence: TGTGCCAGCAGCCAGCCGGGACTAGCGGGGTCCCCAGCTGAGCAGTTCTTC.

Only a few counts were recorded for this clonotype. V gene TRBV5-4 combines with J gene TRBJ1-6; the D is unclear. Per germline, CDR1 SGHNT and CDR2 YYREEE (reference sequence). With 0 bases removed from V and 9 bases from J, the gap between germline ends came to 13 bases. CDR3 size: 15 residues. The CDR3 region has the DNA TGTGCCAGCAGCTTGGGTGCCCCGCGGCCTTCACCCCTCCACTTT. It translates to CASSLGAPRPSPLHF. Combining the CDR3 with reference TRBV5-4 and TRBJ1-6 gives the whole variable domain ETGVTQSPTHLIKTRGQQVTLRCSSQSGHNTVSWYQQALGQGPQFIFQYYREEENGRGNFPPRFSGLQFPNYSSELNVNALELDDSALYLCASSLGAPRPSPLHFGNGTRLTVT.

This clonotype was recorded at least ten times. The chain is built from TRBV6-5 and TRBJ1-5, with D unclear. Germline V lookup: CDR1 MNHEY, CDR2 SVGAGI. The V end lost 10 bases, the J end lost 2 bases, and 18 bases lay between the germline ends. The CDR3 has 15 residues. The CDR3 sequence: CATRTSEHGNQPQHF. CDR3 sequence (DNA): TGTGCCACCCGGACGAGCGAACATGGCAATCAGCCCCAGCATTTT.